The 8 T cell receptor beta chains below were found in one sample sequenced in a study of response to subunit inactivated influenza vaccine. Via MiXCR, TCRdb re-called the RT-PCR reads, giving one row per CDR3 protein. Of 500,000 to 700,000 distinct CDR3 sequences listed, 20% to 25% were seen once; the top ten hold approximately 3%. The sample was also reused in another study, on T cells expressing NK-cell markers. This second study notes: Libraries used 5'RACE template switching adding universal primer site and UMIs.

The sequenced sample was CD4+ T cells sorted from PBMCs, obtained 11 to 12 days after vaccination. All receptors derive from a man aged 50 to 60 who received an inactivated influenza vaccine.

The chain couples TRBV12-3 or TRBV12-4 to TRBJ1-6, with D possibly matching TRBD1 (5 bases). The CDR3 covers 13 residues. Trimming took 2 bases from V and 9 from J, leaving 8 bases between them. DNA for the CDR3: TGTGCCAGCAGTTTAAGTGGGGGTTCACCCCTCCACTTT. This sequence encodes CASSLSGGSPLHF.

The rearrangement uses TRBV28 and TRBJ2-7, with 10 bases aligning to TRBD1. The J segment lost 0 bases and the V segment lost 6 bases, leaving 2 bases of the junction unmatched. The germline V gene has CDR1 MDHEN and CDR2 SYDVKM. CDR3 length equals 14 residues. This chain's CDR3 is CASSGTGVSYEQYF. The CDR3 nucleotides read TGTGCCAGCAGCGGGACAGGGGTCTCCTACGAGCAGTACTTC.

This clonotype was detected a few times. The chain links TRBV7-2 to TRBJ2-7; unclear D gene. Looked up from germline, CDR1 is SGHTA and CDR2 is FQGNSA. The CDR3 contains 16 residues. The germline V and J ends were trimmed by 9 bases and 3 bases, with 24 bases remaining between them. CDR3 loop: CASQSGIRALGYEQYF. CDR3 nucleotide sequence: TGTGCCAGTCAGTCGGGTATCCGGGCCTTAGGCTACGAGCAGTACTTC.

There are a few counts of this clonotype. The chain is built from TRBV3-1 and TRBJ2-5; D may be TRBD1 or TRBD2 (6 bases each). Germline V gene lookup returns CDR1 LGHDT and CDR2 YNNKEL (reference sequence). Trimming pared 4 bases from V and 5 bases from J, leaving 14 bases between. The CDR3 length is 14 residues. This chain's CDR3 is CASSRTGGWETQYF. CDR3 nucleotides: TGTGCCAGCAGCCGGACCGGGGGCTGGGAGACCCAGTACTTC.

The chain links TRBV20-1 to TRBJ2-7; D is uncertain. Germline CDR1 DFQATT, CDR2 SNEGSKA (reference sequence). This CDR3 contains 11 residues. Trimming cost V 2 bases and J 3 bases, with 5 bases left between them. CDR3 in DNA: TGCAGTGCTAGACAGGACTACGAGCAGTACTTC. Amino acid sequence: CSARQDYEQYF.

The CDR3 spells CASSTMGHRGNTIYF. The CDR3 DNA follows: TGTGCCAGCAGCACCATGGGACACCGCGGAAACACCATATATTTT. This rearrangement joins TRBV7-2 to TRBJ1-3, with D perhaps TRBD1 (6 bases). Per the germline V gene, CDR1 is SGHTA and CDR2 is FQGNSA. The CDR3 is 15 residues long. V was pared by 5 bases and J by 4 bases, with 15 bases between. The full variable domain, completed using reference TRBV7-2 and TRBJ1-3, is GAGVSQSPSNKVTEKGKDVELRCDPISGHTALYWYRQSLGQGLEFLIYFQGNSAPDKSGLPSDRFSAERTGGSVSTLTIQRTQQEDSAVYLCASSTMGHRGNTIYFGEGSWLTVV.

The sample holds a few counts of this clonotype. The chain joins TRBV5-1 to TRBJ2-1; D is undetermined. V was clipped by 0 bases and J by 6 bases, with 10 bases between them. The germline V gene has CDR1 SGHRS and CDR2 YFSETQ. The length of the CDR3 is 14 residues. The CDR3 region has the DNA TGCGCCAGCAGCTTGGTGGCCCGAAGCAATGAGCAGTTCTTC. It specifies CASSLVARSNEQFF.

This chain connects TRBV7-2 to TRBJ2-7, with 7 bases fitting TRBD2. The CDR3 is 16 amino acids. J lost 9 bases, V lost 0 bases, and 14 bases had no gene match. Germline V lookup: CDR1 SGHTA, CDR2 FQGNSA. CDR3 sequence reads: CASSLAGGGAAGWQYF. For the CDR3, the DNA is TGTGCCAGCAGCTTAGCGGGGGGAGGGGCAGCCGGTTGGCAGTACTTC.